A selection of T cell receptor beta chains follows, all from one sample in a study of cytomegalovirus exposure and HLA in healthy donors. TCRdb's copy holds only in-frame clones and misses some; the assay was immunoSEQ multiplex PCR. Of 35,000 to 50,000 clones in the sample, around two thirds were seen once. The sequencing input was PBMCs. The receptor source for this set is a human donor in good health. Each CDR3 is given with its conserved first and last residue. Fields, in order: V gene, clone size, D gene, J gene, CDR3 DNA, CDR3 protein. The D gene is left open where the match is weak. Clone size is not always given. Where it is, it says once, few, many or a class for expanded clones.

TRBV28	.	.	TRBJ2-7	TGTGCCAGCAGTAGGGACCGCGGGGTCTACGAGCAGTACTTC	CASSRDRGVYEQYF
TRBV29-1	.	.	TRBJ1-5	TGCAGCGCAGCACAGGGCTCGGGCAATCAGCCCCAGCATTTT	CSAAQGSGNQPQHF
TRBV28	.	.	TRBJ2-6	TGTGCCAGCAGTCATGGCGGGGTGGACAACGTCCTGACTTTC	CASSHGGVDNVLTF
TRBV11-2	.	.	TRBJ2-2	TGTGCCAGCAGCCCTCCTGTGAGCACCGGGGAGCTGTTTTTT	CASSPPVSTGELFF
TRBV28	few	TRBD1	TRBJ2-5	TGTGCCAGCAGTGGACAGGGGCAACCGCAAGAGACCCAGTACTTC	CASSGQGQPQETQYF
TRBV7-2	few	TRBD2	TRBJ2-5	TGTGCCAGCAGCTTATCCCGGGGGGGCCAAGAGACCCAGTACTTC	CASSLSRGGQETQYF
TRBV9	.	TRBD1	TRBJ2-2	TGTGCCAGCAGTGCCCGGGACAGGGGAAACACCGGGGAGCTGTTTTTT	CASSARDRGNTGELFF
TRBV5-1	few	.	TRBJ1-2	TGCGCCAGCCAATACCTAGCAGGCTACTATGGCTACACCTTC	CASQYLAGYYGYTF
TRBV5-6	.	.	TRBJ2-3	TGTGCCAGCAGCTTGATTACGGGGTCGGATACGCAGTATTTT	CASSLITGSDTQYF
TRBV9	.	.	TRBJ1-1	TGTGCCAGCAGCGCGGGGGTCATTCCGAACACTGAAGCTTTCTTT	CASSAGVIPNTEAFF
TRBV4-2	.	TRBD1	TRBJ1-5	TGTGCCAGCAGCCACGGGGACAGGCAAGATCAGCCCCAGCATTTT	CASSHGDRQDQPQHF
TRBV5-6	.	TRBD1	TRBJ2-7	TGTGCCAGCAGCCCGACAGGGAGCTCCTACGAGCAGTACTTC	CASSPTGSSYEQYF
TRBV5-4	few	TRBD2	TRBJ2-3	TGTGCCAGCAGCCGTTTAGGGACTAGCGGGGGCCGCACAGATACGCAGTATTTT	CASSRLGTSGGRTDTQYF
TRBV19	.	.	TRBJ2-1	TGTGCCAGTAGTACCCCGGGTAGGCGCAATGAGCAGTTCTTC	CASSTPGRRNEQFF
TRBV5-4	.	TRBD1	TRBJ1-1	TGTGCCAGCAGCTACCACAGGGGGGAGGTTGAAGCTTTCTTT	CASSYHRGEVEAFF
TRBV5-4	.	TRBD2	TRBJ2-3	TGTGCCAGCAAGTCCACGGGGGGACTCACAGATACGCAGTATTTT	CASKSTGGLTDTQYF
TRBV9	.	.	TRBJ2-1	TGTGCCAGCAGCGTAAGGGGCCTGACCTGGAATGAGCAGTTCTTC	CASSVRGLTWNEQFF
TRBV6-5	.	TRBD1	TRBJ1-2	TGTGCCAGCAGTTACCGACAGGGCGCCTATGGCTACACCTTC	CASSYRQGAYGYTF
TRBV28	.	.	TRBJ2-7	TGTGCCAGCAGCCCGGGACTGAGCAACTGGCAGTACTTC	CASSPGLSNWQYF
TRBV29-1	.	.	TRBJ2-7	TGCAGCGTTGCGAGCTCCTACGAGCAGTACTTC	CSVASSYEQYF
TRBV5-4	.	TRBD1	TRBJ2-7	TGTGCCAGCAGCAAACCGGGACAGGACAGCTCCTACGAGCAGTACTTC	CASSKPGQDSSYEQYF
TRBV10-3	.	TRBD1	TRBJ2-7	TGTGCCATCTCCCGACGGGACAGGGACTACGAGCAGTACTTC	CAISRRDRDYEQYF
TRBV6-6	.	TRBD1	TRBJ2-6	TGTGCCAGCAGTTACGGGACAGGGGCAGGCGTCCTGACTTTC	CASSYGTGAGVLTF
TRBV6-1	.	TRBD1	TRBJ1-5	TGTGCCAGCAGTGAGACAGGGGAGCGTCAGCCCCAGCATTTT	CASSETGERQPQHF
TRBV7-2	.	TRBD2	TRBJ2-1	TGTGCCAGCAGCAGTGGGTTAGCGGGTGGGGCGGGTGAGCAGTTCTTC	CASSSGLAGGAGEQFF
TRBV14	few	TRBD1	TRBJ1-2	TGTGCCAGCAGCCAGACGGACAGGACTGGGTATGGCTACACCTTC	CASSQTDRTGYGYTF
TRBV2	.	TRBD1	TRBJ1-2	TGTGCCAGCAGGGACAGGGGGCCTTACGGCTACACCTTC	CASRDRGPYGYTF
TRBV6-1	once	.	TRBJ2-5	TGTGCCAGCACCCGACAGTTACAAGAGACCCAGTACTTC	CASTRQLQETQYF
TRBV2	.	TRBD1	TRBJ1-5	TGTGCCAGCAATCGGGACAGGGTGGATCAGCCCCAGCATTTT	CASNRDRVDQPQHF
TRBV7-2	.	TRBD1	TRBJ2-5	TGTGCCAGCAGCTTAATCAGGGGGCAAGAGACCCAGTACTTC	CASSLIRGQETQYF
TRBV6-5	few	.	TRBJ2-7	TGTGCCAGCAGTTACCGGCTGGGGCCCGAGCAGTACTTC	CASSYRLGPEQYF
TRBV9	.	.	TRBJ2-1	TGTGCCAGCAGCCCCCAACAGGGGGGGCCCTATGAGCAGTTCTTC	CASSPQQGGPYEQFF
TRBV6-6	.	TRBD2	TRBJ2-7	TGTGCCAGCACCCGGGGGGGGGATTTCTACGAGCAGTACTTC	CASTRGGDFYEQYF
TRBV7-9	.	.	TRBJ2-7	TGTGCCAGCAGCTTAGATCCAGGGATCAACGAGCAGTACTTC	CASSLDPGINEQYF
TRBV5-1	.	TRBD2	TRBJ2-1	TGCGCCAGCACGCCCTCGGGGGGGGGCAATGAGCAGTTCTTC	CASTPSGGGNEQFF
TRBV27	.	.	TRBJ2-7	TGTGCCAGCAGTTTGAGTCCCCAGGGATCGCAGTACTTC	CASSLSPQGSQYF
TRBV5-4	few	.	TRBJ2-3	TGTGCCAGCAGCGCAGTCGGGGGAATAACGGATACGCAGTATTTT	CASSAVGGITDTQYF
TRBV6-1	.	.	TRBJ2-3	TGTGCCAGCAGTGACAGGGGTCCCACAGATACGCAGTATTTT	CASSDRGPTDTQYF
TRBV6-5	.	.	TRBJ1-6	TGTGCCAGCAGCACAACAGGGTCCCCTAATTCACCCCTCCACTTT	CASSTTGSPNSPLHF
TRBV27	medium-sized	TRBD1	TRBJ2-6	TGTGCCAGCAGCCCAATTTTGACCCGGGACAGGGACTCTGGGGCCAACGTCCTGACTTTC	CASSPILTRDRDSGANVLTF
TRBV10-3	.	TRBD1	TRBJ2-1	TGTGCCATCAGCAAGGGGGCCCCATACAATGAGCAGTTCTTC	CAISKGAPYNEQFF
TRBV2	once	.	TRBJ1-5	TGTGCCAGCAGTGCCCCAAAAAGGGGAATCAATCAGCCCCAGCATTTT	CASSAPKRGINQPQHF
TRBV25-1	few	TRBD1	TRBJ1-4	TGTGCCAGCAGGCCGGGACAGGGAGGTGAAAAACTGTTTTTT	CASRPGQGGEKLFF
TRBV11-2	.	.	TRBJ1-2	TGTGCCAGCAGCTTAGATCACCAGGGGTTCAGCTACACCTTC	CASSLDHQGFSYTF
TRBV29-1	few	TRBD1	TRBJ1-2	TGCAGCGTTCGGACAGGGTCTGGCTACACCTTC	CSVRTGSGYTF
TRBV29-1	.	TRBD1	TRBJ2-5	TGCAGCGGCCAGAGACAGGGTAAAACGACCCAGTACTTC	CSGQRQGKTTQYF
TRBV5-1	few	.	TRBJ2-7	TGCGCCAGCAGCTTGGGGCAGAATTCCATCTACGAGCAGTACTTC	CASSLGQNSIYEQYF
TRBV9	.	.	TRBJ2-7	TGTGCCAGCAGCGTAGGACATTTAACCTACGAGCAGTACTTC	CASSVGHLTYEQYF
TRBV18	.	TRBD1	TRBJ2-7	TGTGCCAGCTCACCAGCAGGGGGTTTCTCCTACGAGCAGTACTTC	CASSPAGGFSYEQYF
TRBV19	.	TRBD1	TRBJ1-6	TGTGCCAGTAGTATACTGTTAGGGACAGTTAATTCACCCCTCCACTTT	CASSILLGTVNSPLHF
TRBV5-1	.	.	TRBJ2-7	TGCGCCAGCCGCCGGGACACCCTCTACGAGCAGTACTTC	CASRRDTLYEQYF
TRBV10-3	.	.	TRBJ1-5	TGTGCCATCTCGGATCGGGGAAGGAGTCAGCCCCAGCATTTT	CAISDRGRSQPQHF
TRBV6-4	few	TRBD1	TRBJ2-2	TGTGCCAGCGGACAGGCCGGGGAGCTGTTTTTT	CASGQAGELFF
TRBV28	.	.	TRBJ1-6	TGTGCCAGCAGCCCCCCTCGAACGGCACCCCTCCACTTT	CASSPPRTAPLHF
TRBV5-1	.	TRBD1	TRBJ1-4	TGCGCCAGCAGCTCCCGGACAGGATTGGATGAAAAACTGTTTTTT	CASSSRTGLDEKLFF